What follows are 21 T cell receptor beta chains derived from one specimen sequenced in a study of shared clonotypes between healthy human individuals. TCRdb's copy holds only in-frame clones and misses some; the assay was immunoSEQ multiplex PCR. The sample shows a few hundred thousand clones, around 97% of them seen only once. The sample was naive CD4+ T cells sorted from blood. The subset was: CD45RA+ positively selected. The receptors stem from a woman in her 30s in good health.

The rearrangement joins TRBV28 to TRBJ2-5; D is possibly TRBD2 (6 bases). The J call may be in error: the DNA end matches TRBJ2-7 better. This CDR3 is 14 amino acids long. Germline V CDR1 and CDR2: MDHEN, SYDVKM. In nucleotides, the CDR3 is TGTGCCAGCAGTTCCCGGGGACTGGCATACGAGCAGTACTTC. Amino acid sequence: CASSSRGLAYEQYF.

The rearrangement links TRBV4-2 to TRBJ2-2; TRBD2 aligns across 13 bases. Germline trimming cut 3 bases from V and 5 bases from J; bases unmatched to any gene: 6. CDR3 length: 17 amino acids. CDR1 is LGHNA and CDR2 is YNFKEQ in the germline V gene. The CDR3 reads CASSHTSGRAETGELFF. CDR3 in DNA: TGTGCCAGCAGCCACACTAGCGGGAGGGCTGAAACCGGGGAGCTGTTTTTT.

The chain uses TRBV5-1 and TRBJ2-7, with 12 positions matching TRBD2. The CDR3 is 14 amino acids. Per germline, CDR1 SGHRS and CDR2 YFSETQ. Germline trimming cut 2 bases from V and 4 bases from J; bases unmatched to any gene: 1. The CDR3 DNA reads TGCGCCAGCAGCTTCGGGACTAGCGGGTACGAGCAGTACTTC. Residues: CASSFGTSGYEQYF.

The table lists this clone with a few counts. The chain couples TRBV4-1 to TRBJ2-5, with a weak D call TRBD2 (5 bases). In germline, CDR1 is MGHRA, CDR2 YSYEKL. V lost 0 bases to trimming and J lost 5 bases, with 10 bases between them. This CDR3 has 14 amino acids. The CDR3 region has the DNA TGCGCCAGCAGCCAAGATGGCAGAGGGGAGACCCAGTACTTC. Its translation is CASSQDGRGETQYF.

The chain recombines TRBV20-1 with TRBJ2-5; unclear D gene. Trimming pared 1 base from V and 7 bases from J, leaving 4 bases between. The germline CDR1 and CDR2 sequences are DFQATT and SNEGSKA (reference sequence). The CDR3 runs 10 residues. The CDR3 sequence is CSARAATQYF. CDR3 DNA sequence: TGCAGTGCTAGAGCGGCGACCCAGTACTTC.

The DNA for the CDR3 is TGCGCCAGCAGCCAAGCCCTGCAAGATACAGGGGGCTGGAACATTCAGTACTTC. Translation: CASSQALQDTGGWNIQYF. This chain connects TRBV4-1 to TRBJ2-4; 9 bases fit TRBD1. After removal of 1 base from V and 7 bases from J, the junction contained 14 bases not matched to a gene. The CDR3 length is 18 residues. CDR1 is MGHRA and CDR2 is YSYEKL in the germline V gene.

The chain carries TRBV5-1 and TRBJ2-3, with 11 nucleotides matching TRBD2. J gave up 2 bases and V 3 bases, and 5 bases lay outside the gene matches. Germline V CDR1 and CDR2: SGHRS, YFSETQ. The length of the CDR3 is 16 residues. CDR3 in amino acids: CASSSTSGANTDTQYF. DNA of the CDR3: TGCGCCAGCAGCTCGACTAGCGGGGCTAACACAGATACGCAGTATTTT.

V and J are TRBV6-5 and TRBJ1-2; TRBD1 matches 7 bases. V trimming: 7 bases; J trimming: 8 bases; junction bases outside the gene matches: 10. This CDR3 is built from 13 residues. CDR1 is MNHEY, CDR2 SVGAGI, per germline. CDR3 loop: CASTQQGVRGYTF. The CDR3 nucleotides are TGTGCCAGCACTCAGCAGGGGGTGCGCGGCTACACCTTC.

CDR3 coding DNA: TGTGCCATCAGTGATTCGAAGAGCTCCTACGAGCAGTACTTC. It is translated as CAISDSKSSYEQYF. The chain carries TRBV10-3 and TRBJ2-7; the D is unclear. CDR1 and CDR2 (germline): ENHRY, SYGVKD. The CDR3 extends over 14 amino acids. V lost 3 bases, J lost 0 bases, and 9 bases lay in between.

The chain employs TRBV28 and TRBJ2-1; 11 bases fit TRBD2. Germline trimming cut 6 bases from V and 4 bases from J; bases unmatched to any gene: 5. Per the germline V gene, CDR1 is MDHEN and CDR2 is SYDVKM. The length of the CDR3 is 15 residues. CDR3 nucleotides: TGTGCCAGCAGCTCACTAGCGGGAGCTTACAATGAGCAGTTCTTC. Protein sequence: CASSSLAGAYNEQFF.

CDR3 DNA: TGCGCCAGCACGATGGCGGATATCGCGAACACCGGGGAGCTGTTTTTT. It codes for CASTMADIANTGELFF. The rearrangement links TRBV4-1 to TRBJ2-2, with D unclear. From germline, CDR1 is MGHRA and CDR2 YSYEKL. This CDR3 region has 16 residues. Deletions cut 7 bases from V and 0 bases from J, with 15 bases between.

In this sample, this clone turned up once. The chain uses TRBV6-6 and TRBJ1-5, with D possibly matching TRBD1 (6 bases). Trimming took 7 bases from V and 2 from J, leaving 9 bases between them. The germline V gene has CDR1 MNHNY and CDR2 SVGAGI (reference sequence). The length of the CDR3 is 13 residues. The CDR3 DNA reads TGTGCCAGCATGGACAGCGGCAATCAGCCCCAGCATTTT. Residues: CASMDSGNQPQHF.

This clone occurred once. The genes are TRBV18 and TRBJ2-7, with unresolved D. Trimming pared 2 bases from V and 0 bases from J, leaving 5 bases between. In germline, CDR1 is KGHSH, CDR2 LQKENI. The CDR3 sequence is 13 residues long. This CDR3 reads CASSPDNSYEQYF. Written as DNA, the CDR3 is TGTGCCAGCTCACCAGACAACTCCTACGAGCAGTACTTC.

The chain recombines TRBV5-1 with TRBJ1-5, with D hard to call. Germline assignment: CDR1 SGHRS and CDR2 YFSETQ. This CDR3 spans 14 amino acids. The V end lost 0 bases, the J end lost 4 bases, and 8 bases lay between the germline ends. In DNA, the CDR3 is TGCGCCAGCAGCTTGGAGGGTTTTAATCAGCCCCAGCATTTT. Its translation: CASSLEGFNQPQHF.

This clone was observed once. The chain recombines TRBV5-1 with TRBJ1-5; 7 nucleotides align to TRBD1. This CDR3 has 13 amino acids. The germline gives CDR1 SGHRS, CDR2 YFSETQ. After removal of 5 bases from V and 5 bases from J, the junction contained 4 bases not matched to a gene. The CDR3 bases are TGCGCCAGCAGTTATACAGGGGATCAGCCCCAGCATTTT. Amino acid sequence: CASSYTGDQPQHF.

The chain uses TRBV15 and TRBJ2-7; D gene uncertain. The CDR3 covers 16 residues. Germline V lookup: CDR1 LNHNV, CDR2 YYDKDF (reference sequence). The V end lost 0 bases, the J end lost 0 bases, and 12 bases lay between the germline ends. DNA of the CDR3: TGTGCCACCAGCAGAGATAGAGGAGTTTACTCCTACGAGCAGTACTTC. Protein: CATSRDRGVYSYEQYF. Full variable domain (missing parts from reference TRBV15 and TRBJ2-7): DAMVIQNPRYQVTQFGKPVTLSCSQTLNHNVMYWYQQKSSQAPKLLFHYYDKDFNNEADTPDNFQSRRPNTSFCFLDIRSPGLGDTAMYLCATSRDRGVYSYEQYFGPGTRLTVT.

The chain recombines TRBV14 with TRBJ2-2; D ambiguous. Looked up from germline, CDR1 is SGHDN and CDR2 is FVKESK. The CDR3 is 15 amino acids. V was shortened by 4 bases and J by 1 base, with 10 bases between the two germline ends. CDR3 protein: CASSREVQNTGELFF. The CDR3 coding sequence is TGTGCCAGCAGCCGAGAGGTACAGAACACCGGGGAGCTGTTTTTT.

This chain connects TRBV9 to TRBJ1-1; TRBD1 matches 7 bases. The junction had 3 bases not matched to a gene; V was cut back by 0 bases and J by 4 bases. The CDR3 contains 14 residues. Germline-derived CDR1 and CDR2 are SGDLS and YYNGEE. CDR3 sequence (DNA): TGTGCCAGCAGCGTAGTACAGGGGTCCACTGAAGCTTTCTTT. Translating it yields CASSVVQGSTEAFF.

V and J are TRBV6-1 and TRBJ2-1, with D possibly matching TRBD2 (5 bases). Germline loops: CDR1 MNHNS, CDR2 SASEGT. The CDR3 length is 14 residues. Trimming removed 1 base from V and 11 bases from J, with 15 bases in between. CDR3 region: CASSEGPWERKQFF. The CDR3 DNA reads TGTGCCAGCAGTGAAGGACCTTGGGAGAGAAAGCAGTTCTTC.

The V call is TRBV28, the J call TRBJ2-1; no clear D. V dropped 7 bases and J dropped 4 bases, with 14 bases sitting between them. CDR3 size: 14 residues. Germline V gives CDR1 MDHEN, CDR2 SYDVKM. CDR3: CASKTPTSYNEQFF. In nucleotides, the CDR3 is TGTGCCAGCAAAACCCCGACGAGTTACAATGAGCAGTTCTTC.

The CDR3 nucleotides are TGCAGCGTTGAAACGGCCGGTCGGAACACTGAAGCTTTCTTT. This gives the protein CSVETAGRNTEAFF. This chain connects TRBV29-1 to TRBJ1-1; D unclear. V lost 2 bases and J 1 base, leaving 11 bases between the germline ends. The CDR3 extends over 14 amino acids. Germline V gene data show CDR1 as SQVTM and CDR2 as ANQGSEA.